This T cell receptor beta chain appears in the sequencing data of a study of T-cell reconstitution after alpha-beta-depleted transplantation in children. General study points: T-cell counts and diversity were attributed mostly to newly produced T cells one year after transplant. Where some patients showed high TCRbeta diversity at day 60, it came from recipient T cells and thymic progenitors that had survived.

The TCRbeta library was prepared with unique molecular identifiers. TCRdb recomputed calls from the PCR reads with MiXCR, one row per CDR3 protein. The data hold some 300,000 distinct CDR3 sequences, with 7.5% to 9% observed a single time. V was clipped by 3 bases and J by 2 bases, with 8 bases between them. This CDR3 region has 13 residues. CDR1 and CDR2 from the germline V gene are SGHRS and YFSETQ. This clonotype has ten or more counts. Its antigen is not identified. The rearrangement joins TRBV5-1 to TRBJ1-1; maybe TRBD1 (5 bases). The material sequenced was peripheral blood, taken 360 days after TCRalphabeta/CD19-depleted stem cell transplant. The clonotype was recovered from a female patient aged 2-15 years who had a stem cell transplant for Fanconi anemia, so the T cells may come from the graft donor. The CDR3 sequence: CASSWGSNTEAFF. CDR3 in DNA: TGCGCCAGCAGCTGGGGGTCTAACACTGAAGCTTTCTTT.